This TCR beta chain is from a study of blood T cells in healthy people across ages. Looking at the study overall: About one barcoded beta molecule per two T cells was captured by template switching. Points from the study as a whole: TCR beta diversity correlated strongly with naive T cell percentage.

There are a few counts of this clonotype. Its antigen is unidentified. Germline CDR1 reads MNHNS; CDR2 reads SASEGT. The CDR3 consists of 12 residues. The junction had 5 bases not matched to a gene; V was cut back by 10 bases and J by 3 bases. Aged about 6 to 95, donors were systemically healthy Caucasians from Russia. A second PCR, run for roughly 7 to 11 cycles, used a sample-barcoded 5' primer plus a J-beta primer mix. TCRdb passed the 5' RACE reads through MiXCR, listing each CDR3 protein once. The sample carries 1.8 million or so distinct CDR3 sequences, 30% to 40% recorded once. V and J are TRBV6-1 and TRBJ2-7, with TRBD2 matching 8 bases. The sequence was obtained from a human donor in good health. Sequences were obtained from blood. CDR3 sequence (DNA): TGTGCCACAGGGACTAGGAGCTACGAGCAGTACTTC. Translation gives CATGTRSYEQYF.